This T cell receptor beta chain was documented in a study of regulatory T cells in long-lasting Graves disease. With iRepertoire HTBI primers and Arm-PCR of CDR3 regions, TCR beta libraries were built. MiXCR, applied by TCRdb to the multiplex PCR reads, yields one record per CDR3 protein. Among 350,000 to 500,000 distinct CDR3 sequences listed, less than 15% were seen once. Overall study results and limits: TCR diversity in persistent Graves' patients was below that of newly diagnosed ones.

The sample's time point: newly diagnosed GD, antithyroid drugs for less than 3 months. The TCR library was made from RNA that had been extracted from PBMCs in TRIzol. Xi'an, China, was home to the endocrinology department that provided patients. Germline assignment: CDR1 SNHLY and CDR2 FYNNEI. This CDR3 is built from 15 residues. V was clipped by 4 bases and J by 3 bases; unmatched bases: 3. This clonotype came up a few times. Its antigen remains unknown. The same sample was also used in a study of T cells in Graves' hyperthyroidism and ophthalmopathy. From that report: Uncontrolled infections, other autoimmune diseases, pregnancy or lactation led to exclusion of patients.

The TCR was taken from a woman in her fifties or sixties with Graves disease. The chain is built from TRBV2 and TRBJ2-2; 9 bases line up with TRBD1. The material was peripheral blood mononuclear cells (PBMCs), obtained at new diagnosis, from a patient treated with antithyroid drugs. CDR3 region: CASSADRGYTGELFF. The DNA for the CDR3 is TGTGCCAGCAGTGCTGACAGGGGGTACACCGGGGAGCTGTTTTTT.